The 3 T cell receptor beta chains below all came from one sample that was sequenced in a study of shared clonotypes between healthy human individuals. Sequencing used immunoSEQ multiplex PCR; TCRdb keeps in-frame clones, though not all of them. This sample has 600,000 to 750,000 clones, with about two thirds found just once. Sequencing was carried out using memory CD4+ T cells sorted from blood. Described subset: CD45RA-negative fraction. The receptors derive from a woman in her twenties or thirties in good health.

To note about this clone: With a far larger clone one base away, a read error is the likely cause. Other DNA variants within this sample encode the same CDR3. The V gene is TRBV29-1, the J gene TRBJ2-7, with unresolved D. CDR1 SQVTM and CDR2 ANQGSEA come from the germline V gene. The CDR3 consists of 13 residues. The CDR3 region has the DNA TGCAGCGTTATGTGGCGAAGCTCCTATGAGCAGTACTTC. Translation gives CSVMWRSSYEQYF.

The J gene is TRBJ1-2, the V gene TRBV6-1; no clear D. From germline, CDR1 is MNHNS and CDR2 SASEGT. V shed 1 base and J shed 8 bases, with 17 bases lying between them. The CDR3 runs to 15 residues. The chain's CDR3 is CASSEDPMPHRGYTF. CDR3 nucleotide sequence: TGTGCCAGCAGTGAAGACCCCATGCCCCACCGCGGCTACACCTTC.

This chain links TRBV6-5 with TRBJ1-2; 8 bases line up with TRBD1. The CDR3 contains 15 residues. CDR1 MNHEY and CDR2 SVGAGI come from the germline V gene. V trimming: 2 bases; J trimming: 8 bases; junction bases outside the gene matches: 10. The CDR3: CASSYTTGVSDGYTF. In DNA, the CDR3 is TGTGCCAGCAGTTACACGACAGGGGTTTCCGACGGCTACACCTTC.